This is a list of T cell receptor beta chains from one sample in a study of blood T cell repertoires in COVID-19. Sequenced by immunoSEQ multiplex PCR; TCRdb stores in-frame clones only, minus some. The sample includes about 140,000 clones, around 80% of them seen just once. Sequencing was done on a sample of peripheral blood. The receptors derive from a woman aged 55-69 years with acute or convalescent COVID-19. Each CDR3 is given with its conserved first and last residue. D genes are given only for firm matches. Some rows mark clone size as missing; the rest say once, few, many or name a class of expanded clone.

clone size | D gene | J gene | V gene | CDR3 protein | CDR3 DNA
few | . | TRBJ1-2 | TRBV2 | CASSNIGYTF | TGTGCCAGCAGTAACATAGGCTACACCTTC
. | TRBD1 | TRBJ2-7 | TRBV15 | CATSKDRGGHEQYF | TGTGCCACCAGCAAGGACCGAGGGGGCCACGAGCAGTACTTC
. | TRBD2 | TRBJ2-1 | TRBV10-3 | CAISGSSGNPREQFF | TGTGCCATCAGTGGCTCTAGCGGGAACCCCAGGGAGCAGTTCTTC
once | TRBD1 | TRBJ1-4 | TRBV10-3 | CAISESLAGGNEKLFF | TGTGCCATCAGTGAGTCTTTGGCAGGGGGGAATGAAAAACTGTTTTTT
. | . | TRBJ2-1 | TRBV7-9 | CASSPTGALGLPGDTEQFF | TGTGCCAGCAGCCCCACAGGGGCCCTGGGACTTCCGGGGGATACTGAGCAGTTCTTC
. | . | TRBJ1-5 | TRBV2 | CASSEAQLNQPQHF | TGTGCCAGCAGTGAGGCACAGCTCAATCAGCCCCAGCATTTT
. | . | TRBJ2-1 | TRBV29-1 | CSEGEASYNEQFF | TGCAGCGAGGGGGAGGCCTCCTACAATGAGCAGTTCTTC
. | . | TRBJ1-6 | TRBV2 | CAIGVGSSYNSPLHF | TGTGCCATTGGGGTTGGGAGCTCCTATAATTCACCCCTCCACTTT
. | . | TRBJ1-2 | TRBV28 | CASSLLGVYTF | TGTGCCAGCAGTTTATTGGGCGTCTACACCTTC
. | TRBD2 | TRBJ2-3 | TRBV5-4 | CASSPGLAGVGTDTQYF | TGTGCCAGCAGCCCGGGACTAGCGGGAGTTGGGACAGATACGCAGTATTTT
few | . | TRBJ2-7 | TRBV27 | CASWEPNGYEQYF | TGTGCCAGCTGGGAGCCTAACGGCTACGAGCAGTACTTC
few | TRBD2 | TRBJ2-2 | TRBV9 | CASSVVPSGSSYTGELFF | TGTGCCAGCAGCGTAGTTCCTAGCGGGAGTAGTTACACCGGGGAGCTGTTTTTT
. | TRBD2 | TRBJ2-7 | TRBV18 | CASSPGGGNEQYF | TGTGCCAGCTCACCTGGGGGGGGTAACGAGCAGTACTTC
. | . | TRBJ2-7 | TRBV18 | CASSPSTPPGEQYF | TGTGCCAGCTCACCCTCAACCCCCCCGGGGGAGCAGTACTTC
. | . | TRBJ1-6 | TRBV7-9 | CASSLVAGNSPLHF | TGTGCCAGCAGCTTAGTAGCCGGGAACTCACCCCTCCACTTT
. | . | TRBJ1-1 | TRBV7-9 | CASSLAQGTEAFF | TGTGCCAGCAGCTTAGCTCAGGGCACTGAAGCTTTCTTT
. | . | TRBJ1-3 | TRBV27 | CASSLRGFSGNTIYF | TGTGCCAGCAGTTTACGGGGTTTCTCTGGAAACACCATATATTTT
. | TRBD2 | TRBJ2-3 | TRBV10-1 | CASSPIAGVPTDTQYF | TGCGCCAGCAGTCCCATAGCGGGAGTACCCACAGATACGCAGTATTTT
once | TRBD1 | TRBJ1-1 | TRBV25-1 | CASSEWWDSKAFF | TGTGCCAGCAGTGAGTGGTGGGACAGTAAAGCTTTCTTT
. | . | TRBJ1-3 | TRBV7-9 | CASSLTGSSGNTIYF | TGTGCCAGCAGCCTTACAGGGTCCTCTGGAAACACCATATATTTT
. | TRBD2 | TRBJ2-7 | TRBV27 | CASSFVGGLSGSSYEQYF | TGTGCCAGCAGTTTTGTTGGGGGGCTTAGCGGGAGCTCCTACGAGCAGTACTTC
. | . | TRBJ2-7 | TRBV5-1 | CASSSTYYEQYF | TGCGCCAGCAGCTCGACTTACTACGAGCAGTACTTC